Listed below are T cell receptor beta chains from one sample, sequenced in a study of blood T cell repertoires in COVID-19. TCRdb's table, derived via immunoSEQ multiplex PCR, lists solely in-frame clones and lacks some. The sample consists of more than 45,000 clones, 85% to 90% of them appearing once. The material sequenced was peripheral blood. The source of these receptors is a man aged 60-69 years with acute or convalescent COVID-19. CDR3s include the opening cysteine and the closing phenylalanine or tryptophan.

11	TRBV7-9	CASSSVEVQYF
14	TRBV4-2	CASSQGGSAYEQYF
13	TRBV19	CASSITTVREQYF
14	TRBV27	CASGGGGPTDTQYF
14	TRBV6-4	CASSEYGNNQPQHF
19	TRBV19	CASSPRGWKGRGRQETQYF
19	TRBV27	CASSLFSGRGLGRTDTQYF
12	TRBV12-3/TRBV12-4	CASSFRGDTQYF
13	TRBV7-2	CASSLVSSYEQYF
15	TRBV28	CASSLGRRANYGYTF
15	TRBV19	CALAGGHPQLYEQYF
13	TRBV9	CASSFRGDYGYTF
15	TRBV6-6	CASSYSGADSYGYTF
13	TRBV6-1	CASSELGRGEQYF
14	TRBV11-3	CASSKDRARNEQYF
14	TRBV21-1	CARPYSPNKYEQYF
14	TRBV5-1	CASSSGTGILIQYF
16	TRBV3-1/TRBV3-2	CASRRSGRGNTGELFF
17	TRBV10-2	CASSEPRDRRSSYEQYF
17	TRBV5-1	CASSLVGTSGIQETQYF
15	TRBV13	CASSLRTGGNSPLHF
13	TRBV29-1	CSVGREQNTEAFF
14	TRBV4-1	CASSLSDRGRGYTF
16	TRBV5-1	CASSSSGSPETGELFF
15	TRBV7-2	CASSLLLGPTGELFF
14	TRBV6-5	CASSYSPGQTEQYF
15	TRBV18	CASSLRQGINYGYTF
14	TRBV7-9	CASKPGLASSGQFF
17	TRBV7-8	CASSPKVIGVGNQPQHF
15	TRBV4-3	CASSQELAATYEQYF
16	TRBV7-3	CASSPDRAGRTDTQYF
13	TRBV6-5	CASRGGPNQPQHF
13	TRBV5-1	CASSWTGTDTQYF
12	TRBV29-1	CSVERGSSEQFF
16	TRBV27	CASSLLSGRAYNEQFF
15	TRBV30	CAWNQGLARDGEQYF
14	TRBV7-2	CASRRSREYTEAFF
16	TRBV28	CASSGQGGRALDTQYF
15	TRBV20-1	CSASPASGYTDTQYF
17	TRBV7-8	CASSLEAHGGFNEKLFF
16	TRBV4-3	CASSQEGGQGGRGQFF
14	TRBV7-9	CASSKVQGGYGYTF
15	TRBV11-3	CASSMRTRFQETQYF
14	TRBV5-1	CASSTQDSINEQFF
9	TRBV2	CAAGNEQFF
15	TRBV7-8	CASSLQGTSNQPQHF
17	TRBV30	CAWTSGTGLPKADTQYF